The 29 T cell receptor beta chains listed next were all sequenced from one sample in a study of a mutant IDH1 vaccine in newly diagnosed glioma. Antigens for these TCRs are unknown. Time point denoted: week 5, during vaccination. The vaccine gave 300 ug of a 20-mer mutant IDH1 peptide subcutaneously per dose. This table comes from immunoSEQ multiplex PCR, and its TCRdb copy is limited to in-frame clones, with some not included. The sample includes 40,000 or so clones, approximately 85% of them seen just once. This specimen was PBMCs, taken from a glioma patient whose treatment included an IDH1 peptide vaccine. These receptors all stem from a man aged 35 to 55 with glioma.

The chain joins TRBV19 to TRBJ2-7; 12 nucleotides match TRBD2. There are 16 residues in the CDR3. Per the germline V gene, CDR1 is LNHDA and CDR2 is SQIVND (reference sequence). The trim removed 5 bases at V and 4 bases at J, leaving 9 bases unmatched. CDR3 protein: CASSPLGLAGSYEQYF. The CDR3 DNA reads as TGTGCCAGTAGTCCCCTAGGACTAGCGGGGAGTTACGAGCAGTACTTC.

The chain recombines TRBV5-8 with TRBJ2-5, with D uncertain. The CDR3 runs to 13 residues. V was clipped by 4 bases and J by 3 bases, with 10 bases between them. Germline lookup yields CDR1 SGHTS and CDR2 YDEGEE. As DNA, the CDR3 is TGTGCCAGCAGCCCCCGGAACAAAGAGACCCAGTACTTC. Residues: CASSPRNKETQYF. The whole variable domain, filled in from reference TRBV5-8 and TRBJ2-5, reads EAGVTQSPTHLIKTRGQQATLRCSPISGHTSVYWYQQALGLGLQFLLWYDEGEERNRGNFPPRFSGRQFPNYSSELNVNALELEDSALYLCASSPRNKETQYFGPGTRLLVL.

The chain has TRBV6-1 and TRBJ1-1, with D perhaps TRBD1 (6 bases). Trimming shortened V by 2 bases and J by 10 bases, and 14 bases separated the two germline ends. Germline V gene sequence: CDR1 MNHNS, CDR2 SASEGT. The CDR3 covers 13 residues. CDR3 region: CASSERPARGAFF. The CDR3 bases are TGTGCCAGCAGTGAAAGGCCCGCCAGGGGAGCTTTCTTT.

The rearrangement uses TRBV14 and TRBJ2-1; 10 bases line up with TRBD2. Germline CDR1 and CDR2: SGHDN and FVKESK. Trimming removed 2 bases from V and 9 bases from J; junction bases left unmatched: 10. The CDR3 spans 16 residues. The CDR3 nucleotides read TGTGCCAGCAGCCAACAAGCTAGCGGGGGTAGGGTTGAGCAGTTCTTC. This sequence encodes CASSQQASGGRVEQFF.

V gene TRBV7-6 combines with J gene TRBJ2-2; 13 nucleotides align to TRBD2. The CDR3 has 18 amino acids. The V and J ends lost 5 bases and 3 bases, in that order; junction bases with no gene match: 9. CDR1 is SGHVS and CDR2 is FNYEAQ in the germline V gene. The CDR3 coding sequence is TGTGCCAGCAGCCTGAGGACTAGCGGGAGACAGTACACCGGGGAGCTGTTTTTT. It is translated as CASSLRTSGRQYTGELFF.

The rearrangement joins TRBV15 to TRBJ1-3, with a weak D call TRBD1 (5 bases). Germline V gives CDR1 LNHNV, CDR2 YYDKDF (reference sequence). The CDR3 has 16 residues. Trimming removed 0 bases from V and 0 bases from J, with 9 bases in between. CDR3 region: CATSRDYQGSGNTIYF. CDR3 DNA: TGTGCCACCAGCAGAGATTATCAGGGCTCTGGAAACACCATATATTTT.

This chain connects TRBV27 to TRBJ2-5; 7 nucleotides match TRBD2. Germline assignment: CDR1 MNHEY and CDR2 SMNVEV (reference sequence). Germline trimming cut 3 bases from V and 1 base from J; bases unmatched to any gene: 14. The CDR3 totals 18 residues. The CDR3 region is CASSLVSPVLASQETQYF. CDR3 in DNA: TGTGCCAGCAGTTTGGTCAGCCCGGTACTAGCGTCCCAAGAGACCCAGTACTTC.

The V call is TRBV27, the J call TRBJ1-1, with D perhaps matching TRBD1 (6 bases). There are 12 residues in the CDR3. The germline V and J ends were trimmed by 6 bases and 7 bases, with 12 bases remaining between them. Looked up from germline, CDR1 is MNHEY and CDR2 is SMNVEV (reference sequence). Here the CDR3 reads CASRTQGIEAFF. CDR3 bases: TGTGCCAGCAGAACCCAGGGGATTGAAGCTTTCTTT.

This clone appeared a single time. In nucleotides, the CDR3 is TGCGCCAGCAGCCAAGATATTCCGAACAGGGGACGGGGAGATACGCAGTATTTT. Translation gives CASSQDIPNRGRGDTQYF. The chain combines TRBV4-3 with TRBJ2-3, with 7 bases matching TRBD1. The V segment lost 0 bases and the J segment 5 bases; nucleotides outside the gene matches: 14. Germline CDR1 reads LGHNA; CDR2 reads YSLEER. This CDR3 has 18 amino acids.

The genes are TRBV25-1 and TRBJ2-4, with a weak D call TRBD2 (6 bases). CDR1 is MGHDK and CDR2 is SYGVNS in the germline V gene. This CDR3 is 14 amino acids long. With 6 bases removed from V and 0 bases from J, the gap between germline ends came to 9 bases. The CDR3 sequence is CASSRSGAKNIQYF. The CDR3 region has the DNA TGTGCCAGCAGCCGTAGCGGAGCCAAAAACATTCAGTACTTC.

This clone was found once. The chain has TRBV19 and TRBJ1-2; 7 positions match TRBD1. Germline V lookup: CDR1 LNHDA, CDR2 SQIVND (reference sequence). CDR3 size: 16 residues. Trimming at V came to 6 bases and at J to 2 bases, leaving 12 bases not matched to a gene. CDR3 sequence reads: CASRATSRTGNYGYTF. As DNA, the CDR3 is TGTGCCAGTAGGGCCACCTCGAGGACAGGCAACTATGGCTACACCTTC.

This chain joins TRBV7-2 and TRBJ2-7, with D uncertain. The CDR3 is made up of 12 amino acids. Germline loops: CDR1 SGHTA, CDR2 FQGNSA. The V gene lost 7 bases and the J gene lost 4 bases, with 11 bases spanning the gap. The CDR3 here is CASTTGTYEQYF. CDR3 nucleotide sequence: TGTGCCAGCACGACTGGAACATACGAGCAGTACTTC.

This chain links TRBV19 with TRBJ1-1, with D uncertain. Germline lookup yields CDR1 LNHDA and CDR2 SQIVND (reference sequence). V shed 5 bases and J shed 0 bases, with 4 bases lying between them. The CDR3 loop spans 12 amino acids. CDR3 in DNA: TGTGCCAGTAGTCTCATGAACACTGAAGCTTTCTTT. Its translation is CASSLMNTEAFF.

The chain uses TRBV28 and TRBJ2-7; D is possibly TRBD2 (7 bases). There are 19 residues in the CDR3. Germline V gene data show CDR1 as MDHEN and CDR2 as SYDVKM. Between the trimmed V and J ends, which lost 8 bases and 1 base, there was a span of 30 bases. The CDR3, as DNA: TGTGCCAGCTCCTATTATTGGGGGGGCGGGGGCGCCCCGTCCTACGAGCAGTACTTC. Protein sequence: CASSYYWGGGGAPSYEQYF.

The CDR3 DNA reads TGTGCCAGCAGCTTAGAGACAGGGTCTTATTCAGATACGCAGTATTTT. It translates to CASSLETGSYSDTQYF. This chain connects TRBV5-4 to TRBJ2-3; 7 bases align to TRBD1. The CDR3 covers 16 residues. With V trimmed by 2 bases and J by 4 bases, 10 bases remained unmatched. Germline CDR1 SGHNT, CDR2 YYREEE (reference sequence). Drawing the rest from reference TRBV5-4 and TRBJ2-3, the complete variable domain is ETGVTQSPTHLIKTRGQQVTLRCSSQSGHNTVSWYQQALGQGPQFIFQYYREEENGRGNFPPRFSGLQFPNYSSELNVNALELDDSALYLCASSLETGSYSDTQYFGPGTRLTVL.

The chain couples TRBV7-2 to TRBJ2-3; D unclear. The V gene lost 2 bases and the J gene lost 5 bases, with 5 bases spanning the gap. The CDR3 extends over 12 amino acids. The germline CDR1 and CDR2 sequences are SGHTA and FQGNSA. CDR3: CASSLKVDTQYF. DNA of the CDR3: TGTGCCAGCAGCTTAAAAGTAGATACGCAGTATTTT.

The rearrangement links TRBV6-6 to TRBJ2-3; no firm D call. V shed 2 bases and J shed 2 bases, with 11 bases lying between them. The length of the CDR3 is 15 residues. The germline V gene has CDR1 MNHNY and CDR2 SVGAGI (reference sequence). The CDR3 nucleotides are TGTGCCAGCAGTTACGGAAATACGTTCACAGATACGCAGTATTTT. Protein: CASSYGNTFTDTQYF.

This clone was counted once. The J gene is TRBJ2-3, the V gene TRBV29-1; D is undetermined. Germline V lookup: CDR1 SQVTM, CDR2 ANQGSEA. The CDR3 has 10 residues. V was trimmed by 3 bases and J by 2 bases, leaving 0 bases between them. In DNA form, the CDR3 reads TGCAGCGTTGACACAGATACGCAGTATTTT. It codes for CSVDTDTQYF.

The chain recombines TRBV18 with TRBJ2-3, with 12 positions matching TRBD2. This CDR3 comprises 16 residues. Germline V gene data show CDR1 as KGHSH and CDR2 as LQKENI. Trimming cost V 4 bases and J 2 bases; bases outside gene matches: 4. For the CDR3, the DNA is TGTGCCAGCTCACGCTCTAGCGGGAGGGCCACAGATACGCAGTATTTT. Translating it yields CASSRSSGRATDTQYF.

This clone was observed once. CDR3 region: CASTTWRGGAGQPQHF. The CDR3 DNA follows: TGTGCCAGCACTACGTGGAGAGGGGGCGCGGGTCAGCCCCAGCATTTT. V is TRBV6-4 and J is TRBJ1-5, with 7 bases fitting TRBD1. Germline V gene data show CDR1 as MRHNA and CDR2 as SNTAGT. The length of the CDR3 is 16 residues. With V trimmed by 7 bases and J by 6 bases, 15 bases remained unmatched.

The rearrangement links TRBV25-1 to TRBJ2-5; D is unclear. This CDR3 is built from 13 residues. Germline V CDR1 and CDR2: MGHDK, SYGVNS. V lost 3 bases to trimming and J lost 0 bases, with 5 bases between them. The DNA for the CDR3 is TGTGCCAGCAGTGATAACAACCAAGAGACCCAGTACTTC. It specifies CASSDNNQETQYF. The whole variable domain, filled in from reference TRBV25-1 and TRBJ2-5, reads EADIYQTPRYLVIGTGKKITLECSQTMGHDKMYWYQQDPGMELHLIHYSYGVNSTEKGDLSSESTVSRIRTEHFPLTLESARPSHTSQYLCASSDNNQETQYFGPGTRLLVL.

The CDR3, as DNA: TGTGCCAGTAGTAAGGGACCCAAGAACACTGAAGCTTTCTTT. Residues: CASSKGPKNTEAFF. The chain employs TRBV19 and TRBJ1-1; TRBD1 might be the D (5 bases). The CDR3 has 14 residues. Germline-derived CDR1 and CDR2 are LNHDA and SQIVND (reference sequence). Trimming pared 4 bases from V and 1 base from J, leaving 10 bases between.

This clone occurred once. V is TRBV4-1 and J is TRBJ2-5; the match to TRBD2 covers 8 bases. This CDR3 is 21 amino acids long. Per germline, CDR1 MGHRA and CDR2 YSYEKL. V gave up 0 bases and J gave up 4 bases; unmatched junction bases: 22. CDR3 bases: TGCGCCAGCAGCCAAGAGAGGGCGTCCGGAACTAGCGGTCGTCGCAGAGAGACCCAGTACTTC. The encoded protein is CASSQERASGTSGRRRETQYF.

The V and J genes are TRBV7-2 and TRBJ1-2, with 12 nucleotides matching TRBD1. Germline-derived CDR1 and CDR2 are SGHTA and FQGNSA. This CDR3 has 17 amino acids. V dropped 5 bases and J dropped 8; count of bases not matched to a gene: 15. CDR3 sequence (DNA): TGTGCCAGCAGCCCCCGCGCACGGGGACAGGGGGCTGGCGGCTACACCTTC. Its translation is CASSPRARGQGAGGYTF. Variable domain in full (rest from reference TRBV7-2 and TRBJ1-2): GAGVSQSPSNKVTEKGKDVELRCDPISGHTALYWYRQSLGQGLEFLIYFQGNSAPDKSGLPSDRFSAERTGGSVSTLTIQRTQQEDSAVYLCASSPRARGQGAGGYTFGSGTRLTVV.

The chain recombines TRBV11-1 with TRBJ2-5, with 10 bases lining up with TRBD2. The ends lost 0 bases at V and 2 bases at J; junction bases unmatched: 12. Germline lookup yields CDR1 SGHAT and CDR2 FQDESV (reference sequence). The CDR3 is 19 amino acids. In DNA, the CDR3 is TGTGCCAGCAGCTTAGCGTTTCAGTTTTGGACTAGCGGACAAGAGACCCAGTACTTC. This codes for CASSLAFQFWTSGQETQYF. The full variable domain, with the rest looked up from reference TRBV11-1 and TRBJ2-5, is EAEVAQSPRYKITEKSQAVAFWCDPISGHATLYWYRQILGQGPELLVQFQDESVVDDSQLPKDRFSAERLKGVDSTLKIQPAELGDSAMYLCASSLAFQFWTSGQETQYFGPGTRLLVL.

CDR3 loop: CAISERPSGGYEQYF. The DNA for the CDR3 is TGTGCCATCAGTGAGAGACCTAGCGGGGGCTACGAGCAGTACTTC. V and J are TRBV10-3 and TRBJ2-7; TRBD2 agrees at 10 bases. Trimming removed 2 bases from V and 3 bases from J; junction bases left unmatched: 4. Germline V gene data show CDR1 as ENHRY and CDR2 as SYGVKD. This CDR3 is built from 15 residues.

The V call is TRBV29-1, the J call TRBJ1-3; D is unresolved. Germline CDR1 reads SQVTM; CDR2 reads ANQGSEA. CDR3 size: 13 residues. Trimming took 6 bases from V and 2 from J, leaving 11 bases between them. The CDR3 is CSVQEIAGNTIYF. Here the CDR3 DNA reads TGCAGCGTCCAGGAGATTGCTGGAAACACCATATATTTT.

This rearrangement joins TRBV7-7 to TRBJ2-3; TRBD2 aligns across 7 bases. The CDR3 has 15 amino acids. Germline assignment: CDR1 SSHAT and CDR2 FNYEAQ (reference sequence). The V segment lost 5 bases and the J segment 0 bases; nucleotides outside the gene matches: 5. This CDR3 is CASSLGGTSTDTQYF. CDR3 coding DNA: TGTGCCAGCAGCCTCGGGGGGACTAGCACAGATACGCAGTATTTT.

This CDR3 reads CASSFIGTSGRETDNEQFF. CDR3 nucleotides: TGTGCCAGCAGTTTCATCGGGACTAGCGGGAGGGAAACAGACAATGAGCAGTTCTTC. The chain couples TRBV27 to TRBJ2-1; 16 bases fit TRBD2. There are 19 residues in the CDR3. Germline V gives CDR1 MNHEY, CDR2 SMNVEV (reference sequence). With V trimmed by 3 bases and J by 5 bases, 10 bases remained unmatched.